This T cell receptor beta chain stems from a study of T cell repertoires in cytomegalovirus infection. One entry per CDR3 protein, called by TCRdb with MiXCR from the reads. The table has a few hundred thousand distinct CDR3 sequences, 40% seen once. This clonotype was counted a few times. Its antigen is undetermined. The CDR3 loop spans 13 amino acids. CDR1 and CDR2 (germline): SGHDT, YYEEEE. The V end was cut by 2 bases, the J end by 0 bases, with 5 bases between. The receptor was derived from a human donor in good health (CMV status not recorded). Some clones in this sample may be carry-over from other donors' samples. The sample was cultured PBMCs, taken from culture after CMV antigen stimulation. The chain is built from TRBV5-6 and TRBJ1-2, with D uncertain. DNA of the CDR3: TGTGCCAGCAGCTTTTCCTCTAACTATGGCTACACCTTC. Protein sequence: CASSFSSNYGYTF.